This T cell receptor beta chain was captured in a study of T cells after yellow fever vaccination. Study-level points and caveats: A small share of clonotypes appeared in both CD4 and CD8 compartments. The booster saw the reappearance of most primary-vaccination clones (roughly 96% CD4, around 90% CD8). It was a weaker secondary response, yet one that peaked faster, at day 5 versus 15.

The sample holds a few counts of this clonotype. Its antigen is unidentified. Universal primer sites and UMIs were introduced during 5'RACE template-switching synthesis of TCR cDNA. TCRdb re-analysed the 5' RACE reads in MiXCR, keeping a single row per CDR3 protein. Found here are around 590,000 distinct CDR3 sequences, about 12% of them singletons; the top ten hold 14% to 15%. Trimming removed 7 bases at V and 1 base at J, with 9 bases between. This CDR3 region has 13 residues. Germline V gives CDR1 ENHRY, CDR2 SYGVKD. This receptor was obtained from a young man who received the YFV17D yellow fever vaccine. This rearrangement joins TRBV10-3 to TRBJ2-3; no firm D call. This specimen was PBMCs, taken on the day of the yellow fever booster vaccination. The CDR3 DNA sequence: TGTGCCATCACTCAGCCGGGCACAGATACGCAGTATTTT. Encoded protein: CAITQPGTDTQYF.